This TCR beta chain was obtained from a study of blood T cell repertoires in COVID-19. Some clones are missing from TCRdb's copy, which holds only in-frame ones; the method was immunoSEQ multiplex PCR. The data show approximately 500,000 clones, 88% seen once. V gave up 5 bases and J gave up 1 base; unmatched junction bases: 4. Germline CDR1 is MNHEY and CDR2 is SVGAGI. The CDR3 has 15 amino acids. The specimen was PBMCs or T cells enriched from blood (not recorded which). This rearrangement joins TRBV6-5 to TRBJ2-1, with 8 bases fitting TRBD2. This clonotype was obtained from a woman aged 40 to 55 who had recovered from COVID-19. The CDR3 nucleotides read TGTGCCAGCAGTAGCGGGAGTCCTTCCTACAATGAGCAGTTCTTC. Translating gives CASSSGSPSYNEQFF.